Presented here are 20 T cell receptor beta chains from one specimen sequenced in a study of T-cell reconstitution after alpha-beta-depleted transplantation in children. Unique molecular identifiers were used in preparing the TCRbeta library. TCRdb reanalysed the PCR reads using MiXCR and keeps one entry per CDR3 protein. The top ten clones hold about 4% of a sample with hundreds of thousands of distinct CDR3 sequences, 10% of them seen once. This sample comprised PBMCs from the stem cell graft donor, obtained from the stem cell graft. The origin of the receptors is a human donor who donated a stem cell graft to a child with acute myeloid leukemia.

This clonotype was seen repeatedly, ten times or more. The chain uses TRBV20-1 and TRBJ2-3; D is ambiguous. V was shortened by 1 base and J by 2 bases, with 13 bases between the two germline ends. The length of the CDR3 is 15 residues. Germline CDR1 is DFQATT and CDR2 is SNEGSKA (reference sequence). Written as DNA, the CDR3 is TGCAGTGCTAGAGCGTGGATAAGTGTCACAGATACGCAGTATTTT. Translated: CSARAWISVTDTQYF.

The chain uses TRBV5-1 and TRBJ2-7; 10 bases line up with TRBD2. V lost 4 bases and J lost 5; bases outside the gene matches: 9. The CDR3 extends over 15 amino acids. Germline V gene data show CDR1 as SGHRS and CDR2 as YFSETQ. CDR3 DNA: TGCGCCAGCAGCGTTCAAAAGCTAGCGGGAGACGAGCAGTACTTC. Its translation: CASSVQKLAGDEQYF.

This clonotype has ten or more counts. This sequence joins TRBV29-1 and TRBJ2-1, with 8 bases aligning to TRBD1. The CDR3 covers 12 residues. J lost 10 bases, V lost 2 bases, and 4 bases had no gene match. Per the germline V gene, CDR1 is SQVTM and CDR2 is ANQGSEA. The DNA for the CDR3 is TGCAGCGTTGAACAGGGGGCGGACGAGCAGTTCTTC. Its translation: CSVEQGADEQFF.

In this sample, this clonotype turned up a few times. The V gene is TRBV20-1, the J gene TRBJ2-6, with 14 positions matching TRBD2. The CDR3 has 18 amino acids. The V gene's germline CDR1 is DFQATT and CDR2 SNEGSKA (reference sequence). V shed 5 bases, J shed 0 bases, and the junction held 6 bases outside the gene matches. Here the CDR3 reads CSAPGTSGGYSGANVLTF. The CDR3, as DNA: TGCAGTGCTCCCGGGACTAGCGGGGGATACTCTGGGGCCAACGTCCTGACTTTC.

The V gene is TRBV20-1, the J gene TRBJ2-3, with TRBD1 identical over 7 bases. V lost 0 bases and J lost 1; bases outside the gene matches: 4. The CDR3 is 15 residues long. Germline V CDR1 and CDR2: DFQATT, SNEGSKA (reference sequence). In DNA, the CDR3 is TGCAGTGCTAGAGAACATGGACAGGGCACAGATACGCAGTATTTT. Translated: CSAREHGQGTDTQYF.

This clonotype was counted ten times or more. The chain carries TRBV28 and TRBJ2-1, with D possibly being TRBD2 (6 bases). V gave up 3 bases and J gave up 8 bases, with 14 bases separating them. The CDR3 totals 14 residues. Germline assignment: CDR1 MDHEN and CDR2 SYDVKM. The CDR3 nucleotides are TGTGCCAGCAGTTTCACGGGAGCACGGTATGAGCAGTTCTTC. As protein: CASSFTGARYEQFF.

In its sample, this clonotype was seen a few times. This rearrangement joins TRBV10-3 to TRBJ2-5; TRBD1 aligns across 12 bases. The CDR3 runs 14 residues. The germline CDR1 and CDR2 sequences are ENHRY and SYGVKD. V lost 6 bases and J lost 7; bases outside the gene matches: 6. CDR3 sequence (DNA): TGTGCCATCAGGGGGACAGGGGGCGAAGGGACCCAGTACTTC. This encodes CAIRGTGGEGTQYF.

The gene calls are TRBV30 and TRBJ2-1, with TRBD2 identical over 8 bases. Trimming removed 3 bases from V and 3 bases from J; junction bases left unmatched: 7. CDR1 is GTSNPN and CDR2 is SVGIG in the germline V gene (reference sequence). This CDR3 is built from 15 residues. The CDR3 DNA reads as TGTGCCTGGAGACCCCCGGGACTAGGCTACAATGAGCAGTTCTTC. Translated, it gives CAWRPPGLGYNEQFF. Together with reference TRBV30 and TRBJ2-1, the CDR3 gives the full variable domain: SQTIHQWPATLVQPVGSPLSLECTVEGTSNPNLYWYRQAAGRGLQLLFYSVGIGQISSEVPQNLSASRPQDRQFILSSKKLLLSDSGFYLCAWRPPGLGYNEQFFGPGTRLTVL.

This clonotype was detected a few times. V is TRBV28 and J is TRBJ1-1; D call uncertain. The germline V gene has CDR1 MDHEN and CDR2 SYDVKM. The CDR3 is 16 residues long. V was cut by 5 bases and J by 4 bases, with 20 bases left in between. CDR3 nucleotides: TGTGCCAGCAGTCCCACCGCTGGGAGGATAAGCACTGAAGCTTTCTTT. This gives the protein CASSPTAGRISTEAFF. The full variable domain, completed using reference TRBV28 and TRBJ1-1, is DVKVTQSSRYLVKRTGEKVFLECVQDMDHENMFWYRQDPGLGLRLIYFSYDVKMKEKGDIPEGYSVSREKKERFSLILESASTNQTSMYLCASSPTAGRISTEAFFGQGTRLTVV.

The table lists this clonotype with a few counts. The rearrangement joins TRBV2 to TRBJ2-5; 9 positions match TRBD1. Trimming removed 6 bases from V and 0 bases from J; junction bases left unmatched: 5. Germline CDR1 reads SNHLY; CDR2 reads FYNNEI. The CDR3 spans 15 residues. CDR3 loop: CASSRQGGNQETQYF. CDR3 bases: TGTGCCAGCAGCAGACAGGGGGGGAACCAAGAGACCCAGTACTTC.

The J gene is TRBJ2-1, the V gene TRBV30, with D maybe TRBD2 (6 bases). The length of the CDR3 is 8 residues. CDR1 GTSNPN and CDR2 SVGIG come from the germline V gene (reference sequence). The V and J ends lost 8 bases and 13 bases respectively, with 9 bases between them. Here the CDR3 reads CARGTQFF. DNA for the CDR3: TGTGCCCGAGGGACTCAGTTCTTC.

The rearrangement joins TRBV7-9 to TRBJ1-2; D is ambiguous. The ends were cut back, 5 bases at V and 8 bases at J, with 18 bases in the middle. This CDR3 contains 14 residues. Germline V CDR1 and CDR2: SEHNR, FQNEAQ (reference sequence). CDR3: CASSHRGIWEGYTF. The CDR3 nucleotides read TGTGCCAGCAGCCATAGAGGGATTTGGGAAGGCTACACCTTC.

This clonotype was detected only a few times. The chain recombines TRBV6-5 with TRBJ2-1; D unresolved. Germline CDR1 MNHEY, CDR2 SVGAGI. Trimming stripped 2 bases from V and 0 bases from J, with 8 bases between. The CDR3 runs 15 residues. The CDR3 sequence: CASSYEPASYNEQFF. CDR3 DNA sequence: TGTGCCAGCAGTTACGAGCCAGCCTCCTACAATGAGCAGTTCTTC.

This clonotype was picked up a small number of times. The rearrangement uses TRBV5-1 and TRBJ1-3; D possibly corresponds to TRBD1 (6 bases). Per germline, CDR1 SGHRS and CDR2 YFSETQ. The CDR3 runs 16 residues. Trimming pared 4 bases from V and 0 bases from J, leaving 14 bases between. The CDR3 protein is CASSRVQGSSGNTIYF. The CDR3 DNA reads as TGCGCCAGCAGCAGGGTACAGGGATCCTCTGGAAACACCATATATTTT.

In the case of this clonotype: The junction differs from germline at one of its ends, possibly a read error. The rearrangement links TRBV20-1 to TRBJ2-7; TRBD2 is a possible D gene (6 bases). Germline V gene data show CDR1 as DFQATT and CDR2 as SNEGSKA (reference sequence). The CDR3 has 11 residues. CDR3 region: CSAPYRDSANF. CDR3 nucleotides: TGCAGTGCTCCATACCGGGACTCCGCGAATTTC.

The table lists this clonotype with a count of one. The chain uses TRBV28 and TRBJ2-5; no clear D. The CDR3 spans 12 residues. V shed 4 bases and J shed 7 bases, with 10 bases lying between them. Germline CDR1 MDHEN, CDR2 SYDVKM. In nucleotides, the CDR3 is TGTGCCAGCAGTTCCTACGCTAGGACCCAGTACTTC. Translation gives CASSSYARTQYF. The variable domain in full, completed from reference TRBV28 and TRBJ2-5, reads DVKVTQSSRYLVKRTGEKVFLECVQDMDHENMFWYRQDPGLGLRLIYFSYDVKMKEKGDIPEGYSVSREKKERFSLILESASTNQTSMYLCASSSYARTQYFGPGTRLLVL.

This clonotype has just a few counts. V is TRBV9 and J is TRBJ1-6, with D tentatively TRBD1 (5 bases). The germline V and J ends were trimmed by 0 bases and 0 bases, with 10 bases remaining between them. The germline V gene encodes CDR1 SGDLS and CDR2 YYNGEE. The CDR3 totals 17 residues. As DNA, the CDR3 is TGTGCCAGCAGCGTAGGATCGACAGTCTCCTATAATTCACCCCTCCACTTT. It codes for CASSVGSTVSYNSPLHF.

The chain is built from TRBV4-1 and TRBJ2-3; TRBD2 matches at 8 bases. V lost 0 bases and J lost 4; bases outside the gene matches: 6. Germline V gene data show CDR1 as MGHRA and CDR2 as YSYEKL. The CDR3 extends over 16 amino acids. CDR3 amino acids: CASSQDAQGLADTQYF. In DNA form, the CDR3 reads TGCGCCAGCAGCCAAGATGCCCAGGGACTAGCAGATACGCAGTATTTT.

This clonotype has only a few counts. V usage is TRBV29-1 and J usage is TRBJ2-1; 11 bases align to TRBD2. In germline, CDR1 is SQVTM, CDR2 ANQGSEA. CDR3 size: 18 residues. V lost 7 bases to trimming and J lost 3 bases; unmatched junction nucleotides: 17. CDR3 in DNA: TGCAGCGCCTCGGGGCTAGCGGGAGGCTCGGGGGGCTACAATGAGCAGTTCTTC. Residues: CSASGLAGGSGGYNEQFF.

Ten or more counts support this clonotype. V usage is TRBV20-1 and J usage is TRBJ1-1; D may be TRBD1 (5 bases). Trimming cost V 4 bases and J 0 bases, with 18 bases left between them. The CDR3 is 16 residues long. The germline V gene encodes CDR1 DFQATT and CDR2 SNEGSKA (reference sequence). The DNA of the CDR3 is TGCAGTGCTACGGCGGTAGGGGTGGGGGTGAACACTGAAGCTTTCTTT. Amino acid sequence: CSATAVGVGVNTEAFF.